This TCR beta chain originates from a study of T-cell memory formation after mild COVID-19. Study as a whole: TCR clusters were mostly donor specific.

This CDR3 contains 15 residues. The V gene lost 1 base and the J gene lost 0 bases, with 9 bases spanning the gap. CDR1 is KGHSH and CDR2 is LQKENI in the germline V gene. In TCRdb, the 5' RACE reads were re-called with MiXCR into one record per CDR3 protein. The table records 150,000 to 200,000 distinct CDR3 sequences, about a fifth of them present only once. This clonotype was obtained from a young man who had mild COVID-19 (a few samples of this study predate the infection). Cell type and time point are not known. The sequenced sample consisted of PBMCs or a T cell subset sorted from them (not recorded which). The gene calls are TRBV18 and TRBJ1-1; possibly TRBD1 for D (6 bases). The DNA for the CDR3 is TGTGCCAGCTCACCACGAGACAGGATGAACACTGAAGCTTTCTTT. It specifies CASSPRDRMNTEAFF.